The clone carrying this T cell receptor (beta chain) came up a few times. The antigen is undetermined. This sample is drawn from a study of T-cell reconstitution after alpha-beta-depleted transplantation in children. CDR3 length: 14 residues. V was clipped by 8 bases and J by 5 bases; unmatched bases: 7. Study outcomes and limitations: T-cell counts and diversity were attributed mostly to newly produced T cells one year after transplant. Day-60 TCRbeta diversity that was high in some patients was derived from surviving recipient T cells and thymic progenitors. Expanded clones from the graft, numbering several hundred, reportedly supplied alpha-beta T cells about two months after transplant.

Unique molecular identifiers featured in how the TCRbeta library was prepared. MiXCR, run by TCRdb on the PCR reads, gives a single entry per CDR3 protein. In the table there are around 800,000 distinct CDR3 sequences, roughly 15% of which are singletons. The V and J genes are TRBV12-3 or TRBV12-4 and TRBJ1-4; 8 positions match TRBD1. This sequence originates from a male patient younger than 18 who had a stem cell transplant for acute lymphoblastic leukemia, so the T cells may come from the graft donor. Specimen: PBMCs, mostly from graft donor cells, collected 360 days after TCRalphabeta/CD19-depleted stem cell transplant. CDR3 sequence (DNA): TGTGCCAGCGGGGGGACAGGCGCAAATGAAAAACTGTTTTTT. This translates into CASGGTGANEKLFF.